A single sample gave rise to the 9 T cell receptor beta chains below, sequenced in a study of neurological immune-mediated disorders. TCRdb re-analysed the 5' RACE reads in MiXCR, keeping a single row per CDR3 protein. This repertoire shows tens of thousands of distinct CDR3 sequences, roughly 2% found once; its top ten account for 2% to 2.5%. The sequenced sample was PBMCs. These receptors originate from a woman in her forties with multiple sclerosis.

This clonotype has a count of ten or more. J is TRBJ1-3 and V is TRBV11-2; D uncertain. Germline lookup yields CDR1 SGHAT and CDR2 FQNNGV. This CDR3 is 14 amino acids long. V shed 5 bases and J shed 1 base, with 9 bases lying between them. CDR3 in DNA: TGTGCCAGCAGCCCAACCGGGTCTGGAAACACCATATATTTT. It codes for CASSPTGSGNTIYF.

J is TRBJ2-7 and V is TRBV4-2, with 9 bases aligning to TRBD2. J lost 2 bases, V lost 0 bases, and 5 bases had no gene match. Germline-derived CDR1 and CDR2 are LGHNA and YNFKEQ. There are 16 residues in the CDR3. CDR3 DNA sequence: TGTGCCAGCAGCCAAGAAGGGACTAGCACCGCCTACGAGCAGTACTTC. It yields the protein CASSQEGTSTAYEQYF.

This clonotype has a count of ten or more. The genes are TRBV6-6 and TRBJ2-1; 7 nucleotides match TRBD1. The CDR3 is made up of 16 amino acids. Unmatched junction bases numbered 9, after V lost 2 bases and J lost 5 bases. The germline CDR1 and CDR2 sequences are MNHNY and SVGAGI (reference sequence). CDR3 loop: CASSYAPGGRDNEQFF. The CDR3 coding sequence is TGTGCCAGCAGTTACGCCCCAGGGGGACGGGACAATGAGCAGTTCTTC.

This clonotype was counted many times. V is TRBV27 and J is TRBJ1-1; 7 positions match TRBD1. In germline, CDR1 is MNHEY, CDR2 SMNVEV (reference sequence). V dropped 1 base and J dropped 5; count of bases not matched to a gene: 4. The CDR3 is 14 residues long. DNA for the CDR3: TGTGCCAGCAGTTTATGGCAGGGGGGGACTGAAGCTTTCTTT. Translation: CASSLWQGGTEAFF.

This clonotype was recorded only once. This sequence may be a read error, since a much larger clone differs from it by one base. The rearrangement joins TRBV20-1 to TRBJ1-1, with D unresolved. The V end was cut by 0 bases, the J end by 7 bases, with 18 bases between. There are 15 residues in the CDR3. The germline gives CDR1 DFQATT, CDR2 SNEGSKA (reference sequence). CDR3 in amino acids: CSARDRRLGSIEAFF. The CDR3 DNA follows: TGCAGTGCTAGAGATAGGCGGTTAGGGAGCATTGAAGCTTTCTTT.

This clonotype appeared many times. The chain employs TRBV18 and TRBJ2-3; D possibly corresponds to TRBD2 (7 bases). The CDR3 runs 15 residues. Trimming cost V 3 bases and J 1 base, with 11 bases left between them. CDR1 and CDR2 from the germline V gene are KGHSH and LQKENI. Here the CDR3 DNA reads TGTGCCAGCTCACCCCTCGGGGGGCGCACAGATACGCAGTATTTT. It is translated as CASSPLGGRTDTQYF.

This clonotype has ten or more counts. The V and J genes are TRBV5-1 and TRBJ1-1; 8 bases fit TRBD1. Per the germline V gene, CDR1 is SGHRS and CDR2 is YFSETQ. This CDR3 is built from 16 residues. The ends lost 4 bases at V and 3 bases at J; junction bases unmatched: 11. CDR3 bases: TGCGCCAGCAGCGTTGGACAGGGTTCCGCGTACACTGAAGCTTTCTTT. This encodes CASSVGQGSAYTEAFF. The entire variable domain, with the rest obtained from reference TRBV5-1 and TRBJ1-1, is as follows: KAGVTQTPRYLIKTRGQQVTLSCSPISGHRSVSWYQQTPGQGLQFLFEYFSETQRNKGNFPGRFSGRQFSNSRSEMNVSTLELGDSALYLCASSVGQGSAYTEAFFGQGTRLTVV.

This clonotype was seen ten or more times. This rearrangement joins TRBV5-1 to TRBJ2-7; D not certain. The CDR3 runs 12 residues. CDR1 is SGHRS and CDR2 is YFSETQ in the germline V gene. V was trimmed by 4 bases and J by 3 bases, leaving 8 bases between them. The DNA of the CDR3 is TGCGCCAGCAGCGTGGTAGGCTACGAGCAGTACTTC. It specifies CASSVVGYEQYF.

In this sample, this clonotype turned up many times. The genes are TRBV2 and TRBJ1-1; TRBD1 matches 8 bases. V dropped 6 bases and J dropped 10; count of bases not matched to a gene: 10. CDR1 and CDR2 from the germline V gene are SNHLY and FYNNEI. The CDR3 consists of 13 residues. The CDR3 here is CASRTQGGVGAFF. The CDR3 bases are TGTGCCAGCAGAACACAGGGGGGAGTAGGAGCTTTCTTT.